This T cell receptor beta chain was profiled in a study of regulatory T cells in long-lasting Graves disease. Study outcomes and limitations: Persistent Graves' patients showed reduced TCR diversity versus newly diagnosed patients.

This clonotype was observed at least ten times. Its antigen is undetermined. V lost 11 bases, J lost 4 bases, and 18 bases lay in between. Germline CDR1 SNHLY, CDR2 FYNNEI. The CDR3 spans 14 residues. Relying on iRepertoire HTBI primers and Arm-PCR of CDR3 regions, the team built TCR beta libraries. MiXCR was run by TCRdb on the multiplex PCR reads, yielding one entry per CDR3 protein. The repertoire holds around 400,000 distinct CDR3 sequences, with 12% as singletons. Stated time point: newly diagnosed GD, antithyroid drugs for less than 3 months. There was RNA extracted from PBMCs, and the TCR library was made from it. A further study also used this sample, focusing on T cells in Graves' hyperthyroidism and ophthalmopathy. Per that study: Any patient presenting with uncontrolled infection, other autoimmune disease, pregnancy or lactation was left out. HTBI primers drove first-round RT-PCR of the TCR CDR3.

The receptor comes from a woman aged 18-29 years with Graves disease. The sample here was peripheral blood mononuclear cells (PBMCs), taken at new diagnosis, from a patient treated with antithyroid drugs. The V call is TRBV2, the J call TRBJ2-1; D unresolved. CDR3 bases: TGTGCCTCTATACGCGCTCCCCTTTACAATGAGCAGTTCTTC. Its protein is CASIRAPLYNEQFF.